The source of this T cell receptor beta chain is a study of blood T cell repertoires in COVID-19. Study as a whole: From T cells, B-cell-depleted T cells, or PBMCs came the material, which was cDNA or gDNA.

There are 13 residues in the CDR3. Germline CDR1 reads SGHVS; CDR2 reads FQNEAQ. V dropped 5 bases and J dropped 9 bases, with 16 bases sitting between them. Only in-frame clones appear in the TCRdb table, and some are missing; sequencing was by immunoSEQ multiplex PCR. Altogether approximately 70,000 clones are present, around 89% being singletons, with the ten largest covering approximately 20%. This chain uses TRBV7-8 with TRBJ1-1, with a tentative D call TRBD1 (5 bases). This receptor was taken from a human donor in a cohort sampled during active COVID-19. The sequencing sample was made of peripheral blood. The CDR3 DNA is TGTGCCAGCAGCCCCCGGGGGATCGAAAAAGCTTTCTTT. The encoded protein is CASSPRGIEKAFF.